One sample yielded the 22 T cell receptor beta chains listed below, sequenced in a study of preoperative IRX-2 immunotherapy in early breast cancer. Produced via immunoSEQ multiplex PCR; TCRdb's table is partial and in-frame only. The sample shows approximately 98,000 clones, 86% of them seen only once. Treatment of the sample: preoperative locoregional IRX-2 cytokine immunotherapy. Sequencing was performed on tumor tissue, taken after IRX-2 immunotherapy. The source of these receptors is a human donor with breast cancer.

In this sample, this clone turned up a few times. The J gene is TRBJ1-5, the V gene TRBV5-1; TRBD1 matches 9 bases. The V and J ends lost 0 bases and 6 bases, in that order; junction bases with no gene match: 4. Germline values: CDR1 SGHRS, CDR2 YFSETQ. The CDR3 has 15 amino acids. The CDR3 region is CASSLDGQGRQPQHF. The CDR3 DNA is TGCGCCAGCAGCTTGGATGGACAGGGGCGTCAGCCCCAGCATTTT.

The V call is TRBV22-1, the J call TRBJ2-3; the D call TRBD1 from the table was never checked on the DNA. TRBV22-1 represents a pseudogene. The CDR3 consists of 16 residues. The CDR3 bases are TGTGCCAGCCGTTCACGGAGCGGACAGGGCCCAGATACGCAGTATTTT. Protein: CASRSRSGQGPDTQYF.

The chain recombines TRBV5-2 with TRBJ2-7. TRBV5-2 is termed a pseudogene. The CDR3 has 13 residues. This CDR3 reads CASSLPPPYEQYF. The CDR3 coding sequence is TGTGCCAGCAGCTTACCCCCCCCGTACGAGCAGTACTTC.

V gene TRBV7-1 combines with J gene TRBJ2-3, with 10 bases identical to TRBD2. TRBV7-1 is noted as an ORF with a role that remains uncertain. V shed 4 bases, J shed 4 bases, and the junction held 8 bases outside the gene matches. The CDR3 totals 16 residues. CDR3 nucleotides: TGTGCCAGCAGCTTGGTTCTAGCGGGAGTACCAGATACGCAGTATTTT. Protein product: CASSLVLAGVPDTQYF.

The rearrangement links TRBV19 to TRBJ1-4, with D unresolved. The CDR3 covers 13 residues. CDR1 and CDR2 (germline): LNHDA, SQIVND (reference sequence). Deletions cut 7 bases from V and 3 bases from J, with 9 bases between. The CDR3 sequence is CASNNLANEKLFF. DNA of the CDR3: TGTGCCAGTAATAACTTAGCTAATGAAAAACTGTTTTTT.

The CDR3 is CASRGSLRSPTDTQYF. CDR3 bases: TGTGCCAGCAGGGGATCCCTGAGGAGTCCAACAGATACGCAGTATTTT. The rearrangement uses TRBV28 and TRBJ2-3; D unresolved. The V gene lost 6 bases and the J gene lost 3 bases, with 19 bases spanning the gap. Germline lookup yields CDR1 MDHEN and CDR2 SYDVKM. This CDR3 has 16 residues.

The chain employs TRBV19 and TRBJ1-1; D not certain. V was pared by 5 bases and J by 7 bases, with 14 bases between. The germline V gene encodes CDR1 LNHDA and CDR2 SQIVND (reference sequence). CDR3 length equals 13 residues. CDR3 DNA sequence: TGTGCCAGTAGTCTGGGGTTTAGAGGTGAAGCTTTCTTT. Its protein product is CASSLGFRGEAFF.

This clone was observed a handful of times. This sequence joins TRBV6-8 and TRBJ1-5; no clear D gene. Germline V gives CDR1 MNHGY, CDR2 SAAAGT. The CDR3 sequence is 18 residues long. Trimming took off 2 bases at V and 7 bases at J, with 24 bases between the two ends. The CDR3 bases are TGTGCCAGCAGTTACACAGTATACAGCAAGCTTGATAGCCAGCCCCAGCATTTT. It yields the protein CASSYTVYSKLDSQPQHF.

The chain is built from TRBV6-7 and TRBJ2-2; 13 bases fit TRBD2. Being an ORF, TRBV6-7 has a function that is uncertain. J gave up 7 bases and V 6 bases, and 8 bases lay outside the gene matches. This CDR3 region has 16 residues. The CDR3, as DNA: TGTGCCAGCAGCTCCGGACTAGCGGGAGTTAGCGGGGAGCTGTTTTTT. This codes for CASSSGLAGVSGELFF.

The chain has TRBV7-1 and TRBJ2-3, with TRBD2 matching 10 bases. TRBV7-1 is an ORF, with its function uncertain. The CDR3 is 15 amino acids. Germline trimming cut 5 bases from V and 4 bases from J; bases unmatched to any gene: 6. CDR3 in DNA: TGTGCCAGCAGCCCGGGGACTAGCGATCCAGATACGCAGTATTTT. It specifies CASSPGTSDPDTQYF.

The chain combines TRBV19 with TRBJ2-5; no definite D call. This CDR3 region has 13 residues. V lost 5 bases and J lost 2, with 9 bases in between. The germline gives CDR1 LNHDA, CDR2 SQIVND (reference sequence). The CDR3 loop reads CASSGSEQETQYF. Here the CDR3 DNA reads TGTGCCAGTAGTGGGTCAGAACAAGAGACCCAGTACTTC.

The V call is TRBV18, the J call TRBJ2-7; 7 bases are shared with TRBD2. After removal of 6 bases from V and 4 bases from J, the junction contained 9 bases not matched to a gene. From germline, CDR1 is KGHSH and CDR2 LQKENI. This CDR3 is built from 14 residues. The chain's CDR3 is CASSPLRERYEQYF. CDR3 DNA sequence: TGTGCCAGCTCCCCCTTGCGGGAGCGGTACGAGCAGTACTTC. The whole variable domain, filled in from reference TRBV18 and TRBJ2-7, reads NAGVMQNPRHLVRRRGQEARLRCSPMKGHSHVYWYRQLPEEGLKFMVYLQKENIIDESGMPKERFSAEFPKEGPSILRIQQVVRGDSAAYFCASSPLRERYEQYFGPGTRLTVT.

CDR3 nucleotide sequence: TGTGCCAGCAGCGGGATTCCGGGACAGGGCTCTGGGGCCAACGTCCTGACTTTC. Protein product: CASSGIPGQGSGANVLTF. The chain is built from TRBV28 and TRBJ2-6, with 9 bases matching TRBD1. The CDR3 loop spans 18 amino acids. Germline CDR1 reads MDHEN; CDR2 reads SYDVKM. With 6 bases clipped from V and 0 bases from J, the junction kept 9 bases outside the gene matches.

This chain connects TRBV29-1 to TRBJ1-1; perhaps TRBD1 as D (5 bases). There are 14 residues in the CDR3. The V gene's germline CDR1 is SQVTM and CDR2 ANQGSEA. Trimming took 3 bases from V and 2 from J, leaving 13 bases between them. CDR3 DNA sequence: TGCAGCGTTGAGTCGATGACAGATAACACTGAAGCTTTCTTT. Protein product: CSVESMTDNTEAFF.

The rearrangement uses TRBV18 and TRBJ1-4, with 10 bases lining up with TRBD1. This CDR3 has 14 residues. CDR1 is KGHSH, CDR2 LQKENI, per germline. Trimming at V came to 4 bases and at J to 8 bases, leaving 4 bases not matched to a gene. CDR3 residues: CASSLDRGEEKLFF. The CDR3 DNA sequence: TGTGCCAGCTCACTGGACAGGGGGGAGGAAAAACTGTTTTTT.

This clone was picked up one time. The chain carries TRBV19 and TRBJ1-1, with 9 bases fitting TRBD1. V lost 6 bases and J lost 6; bases outside the gene matches: 5. This CDR3 spans 13 amino acids. CDR1 and CDR2 from the germline V gene are LNHDA and SQIVND (reference sequence). The CDR3 DNA reads as TGTGCCAGTAGCCTACAGGGGGCCGCTGAAGCTTTCTTT. It translates to CASSLQGAAEAFF.

V gene TRBV11-3 combines with J gene TRBJ1-1; D uncertain. This CDR3 is 16 amino acids long. Per germline, CDR1 SGHNT and CDR2 YENEEA. The V and J ends lost 2 bases and 6 bases respectively, with 19 bases between them. The CDR3 spells CASSLNPNPEFSEAFF. The CDR3 coding sequence is TGTGCCAGCAGCTTAAATCCAAACCCCGAGTTCTCTGAAGCTTTCTTT.

Turning to this clone: At least one nucleotide is ambiguous or was not read, and the resulting amino acid is denoted X. This chain links TRBV28 with TRBJ1-2; D is perhaps TRBD1 (6 bases). V lost 6 bases and J 0 bases, leaving 14 bases between the germline ends. This CDR3 spans 15 amino acids. Looked up from germline, CDR1 is MDHEN and CDR2 is SYDVKM. The CDR3 loop reads CASRGTGXANYGYTF. CDR3 sequence (DNA): TGTGCCAGCAGAGGAACAGGGRGCGCTAACTATGGCTACACCTTC.

The chain has TRBV28 and TRBJ1-5; 10 nucleotides line up with TRBD1. CDR3 size: 17 residues. In germline, CDR1 is MDHEN, CDR2 SYDVKM. The J segment lost 6 bases and the V segment lost 6 bases, leaving 14 bases of the junction unmatched. CDR3 protein: CASSSGTGEFSRQPQHF. The CDR3 region has the DNA TGTGCCAGCAGCTCCGGGACAGGGGAGTTTTCGCGTCAGCCCCAGCATTTT.

V usage is TRBV15 and J usage is TRBJ1-5; no clear D. Per the germline V gene, CDR1 is LNHNV and CDR2 is YYDKDF (reference sequence). Trimming cost V 0 bases and J 2 bases, with 17 bases left between them. The CDR3 is made up of 18 amino acids. CDR3 DNA sequence: TGTGCCACCAGCAGAGATACTTCGGGGAATGCGGGCAATCAGCCCCAGCATTTT. Translating it yields CATSRDTSGNAGNQPQHF.

This clone was counted a single time. The CDR3 bases are TGTGCCAGCAGCCCGGACGGCGGCACTCATGGCTACACCTTC. It is translated as CASSPDGGTHGYTF. The chain recombines TRBV7-6 with TRBJ1-2, with D uncertain. V was clipped by 5 bases and J by 6 bases, with 16 bases between them. CDR1 SGHVS and CDR2 FNYEAQ come from the germline V gene. This CDR3 has 14 amino acids.

The rearrangement uses TRBV30 and TRBJ1-1; the D gene is possibly TRBD1 (5 bases). The CDR3 has 13 amino acids. Germline-derived CDR1 and CDR2 are GTSNPN and SVGIG (reference sequence). V was clipped by 5 bases and J by 1 base, with 11 bases between them. CDR3: CAWRQTGNTEAFF. The CDR3 nucleotides read TGTGCCTGGCGCCAAACAGGGAACACTGAAGCTTTCTTT.